These 21 T cell receptor beta chains originate from one sample sequenced in a study of T cells of healthy individuals (dated by TCRdb to 2017 to 2018). Library method: 5' RACE. Sequenced using an Illumina MiSeq. TCRdb trimmed the raw reads at Q25, called clones with MiXCR and kept productive beta chains. Rows with a matching CDR3 protein are joined into one entry that keeps the most common DNA and genes. Recorded for this sample are fewer than 70,000 distinct CDR3 sequences; roughly 14% of them occurred a single time. The ten largest clonotypes hold roughly a sixth of the sample. Receptors originate from a human donor in good health.

This chain joins TRBV6-5 and TRBJ2-5, with 7 bases that match TRBD1. Germline V gene sequence: CDR1 MNHEY, CDR2 SVGAGI. The CDR3 sequence is 14 residues long. V lost 2 bases and J lost 2; bases outside the gene matches: 2. Written as DNA, the CDR3 is TGTGCCAGCAGTTACGGGACAGATCAAGAGACCCAGTACTTC. It codes for CASSYGTDQETQYF.

This clonotype was seen many times. The chain combines TRBV19 with TRBJ2-6; 16 nucleotides agree with TRBD2. V was pared by 8 bases and J by 2 bases, with 9 bases of the junction left unmatched. This CDR3 is built from 19 residues. The germline gives CDR1 LNHDA, CDR2 SQIVND (reference sequence). CDR3 loop: CASGTSGRALMAGANVLTF. The CDR3 bases are TGTGCCAGTGGGACTAGCGGGAGGGCCTTGATGGCTGGGGCCAACGTCCTGACTTTC.

This clonotype was seen ten or more times. The CDR3 sequence: CASSLLPGLAEDTQYF. The CDR3 DNA reads as TGTGCCAGCAGTCTTCTCCCGGGACTAGCGGAAGATACGCAGTATTTT. This chain links TRBV7-2 with TRBJ2-3, with 11 bases matching TRBD2. V dropped 6 bases and J dropped 5; count of bases not matched to a gene: 10. Germline-derived CDR1 and CDR2 are SGHTA and FQGNSA. CDR3 size: 16 residues.

The chain couples TRBV6-2 or TRBV6-3 to TRBJ2-6; D is ambiguous. The CDR3 runs 15 residues. The V gene lost 5 bases and the J gene lost 4 bases, with 12 bases spanning the gap. In germline, CDR1 is MNHEY, CDR2 SVGEGT. The CDR3 DNA reads TGTGCCAGCAGTACTCGACCGGGCGGGGCCAACGTCCTGACTTTC. Translation: CASSTRPGGANVLTF.

This clonotype has more than one count but fewer than ten. The CDR3 loop is CAISNGAANAPQHF. CDR3 nucleotides: TGTGCCATCAGCAACGGGGCAGCTAACGCGCCCCAGCATTTT. The chain uses TRBV10-3 and TRBJ1-5; D perhaps matches TRBD1 (5 bases). V was pared by 6 bases and J by 9 bases, with 18 bases between. CDR3 size: 14 residues. The germline V gene encodes CDR1 ENHRY and CDR2 SYGVKD.

This clonotype was seen many times. CDR3 in DNA: TGTGCCATCAGTGAGTCGACGGCTAGCGGGAGCTATGAGCAGTTCTTC. Translating gives CAISESTASGSYEQFF. V is TRBV10-3 and J is TRBJ2-1, with 10 positions matching TRBD2. CDR3 length equals 16 residues. From germline, CDR1 is ENHRY and CDR2 SYGVKD. J gave up 8 bases and V 0 bases, and 7 bases lay outside the gene matches.

This clonotype has a handful of counts. The chain combines TRBV20-1 with TRBJ1-6; tentative D call: TRBD1 (5 bases). Germline-derived CDR1 and CDR2 are DFQATT and SNEGSKA (reference sequence). Between the trimmed V and J ends, which lost 0 bases and 8 bases, there was a span of 14 bases. This CDR3 spans 15 amino acids. CDR3 coding DNA: TGCAGTGCTAGAGAGGAGGGGAATTTATATTCACCCCTCCACTTT. This encodes CSAREEGNLYSPLHF.

This clonotype was found many times. V and J are TRBV3-1 and TRBJ2-7, with a tentative D call TRBD1 (6 bases). Germline-derived CDR1 and CDR2 are LGHDT and YNNKEL (reference sequence). The CDR3 length is 14 residues. The germline V and J ends were trimmed by 3 bases and 2 bases, with 11 bases remaining between them. The CDR3 loop reads CASSQLGATYEQYF. CDR3 nucleotides: TGTGCCAGCAGCCAGCTGGGGGCTACCTACGAGCAGTACTTC.

Many counts were recorded for this clonotype. This chain uses TRBV5-6 with TRBJ1-1, with TRBD1 as a possible D gene (6 bases). Germline-derived CDR1 and CDR2 are SGHDT and YYEEEE. CDR3 length equals 16 residues. Deletions cut 1 base from V and 4 bases from J, with 17 bases between. The CDR3 sequence: CASSLQERGAGTEAFF. CDR3 bases: TGTGCCAGCAGCTTGCAGGAAAGGGGGGCCGGCACTGAAGCTTTCTTT.

This clonotype was seen only a few times. The rearrangement uses TRBV20-1 and TRBJ2-7; TRBD2 agrees at 8 bases. The CDR3 has 14 amino acids. Germline CDR1 and CDR2: DFQATT and SNEGSKA (reference sequence). Trimming at V came to 6 bases and at J to 1 base, leaving 8 bases not matched to a gene. DNA of the CDR3: TGCAGTGCCTCCGGGAGGGGTGCGTCCTACGAGCAGTACTTC. This sequence encodes CSASGRGASYEQYF.

This clonotype was seen repeatedly, ten times or more. This chain connects TRBV30 to TRBJ2-3; D unresolved. Germline CDR1 and CDR2: GTSNPN and SVGIG (reference sequence). Trimming removed 0 bases from V and 6 bases from J, with 7 bases in between. This CDR3 spans 12 amino acids. The CDR3 loop is CAWSVRADTQYF. The CDR3 coding sequence is TGTGCCTGGAGTGTCCGTGCGGATACGCAGTATTTT.

This clonotype has a handful of counts. The rearrangement links TRBV6-2 or TRBV6-3 to TRBJ2-7; 9 bases map to TRBD2. The CDR3 consists of 15 residues. Germline-derived CDR1 and CDR2 are MNHEY and SVGEGT. With V trimmed by 5 bases and J by 2 bases, 7 bases remained unmatched. The CDR3 DNA follows: TGTGCCAGCAGTCGTCTAGCGGGACTACCCTACGAGCAGTACTTC. Its translation is CASSRLAGLPYEQYF.

This chain links TRBV6-2 or TRBV6-3 with TRBJ2-2, with a weak D call TRBD2 (7 bases). The CDR3 is 17 amino acids. The germline V gene has CDR1 MNHEY and CDR2 SVGEGT. With 0 bases removed from V and 6 bases from J, the gap between germline ends came to 17 bases. The CDR3 sequence is CASSYSPGGRGAGELFF. Here the CDR3 DNA reads TGTGCCAGCAGTTACTCCCCGGGGGGCCGAGGGGCCGGGGAGCTGTTTTTT.

This clonotype was recorded many times. The J gene is TRBJ2-7, the V gene TRBV4-1, with TRBD2 matching over 9 bases. Germline CDR1 is MGHRA and CDR2 is YSYEKL. The CDR3 contains 17 residues. Losses at the gene ends were 1 base for V and 3 bases for J; bases not matched to a gene: 10. Here the CDR3 DNA reads TGCGCCAGCAGCCAAGTGGCTGCGGGACTAGCAGGCTACGAGCAGTACTTC. As protein: CASSQVAAGLAGYEQYF.

This clonotype was counted at least ten times. V usage is TRBV4-1 and J usage is TRBJ2-7, with D perhaps TRBD2 (5 bases). This CDR3 comprises 17 residues. The germline V and J ends were trimmed by 2 bases and 2 bases, with 19 bases remaining between them. CDR1 and CDR2 from the germline V gene are MGHRA and YSYEKL. CDR3 nucleotide sequence: TGCGCCAGCAGCCAACAGACGAGTAGTGGGAGAGCCTACGAGCAGTACTTC. This gives the protein CASSQQTSSGRAYEQYF.

This chain connects TRBV3-1 to TRBJ2-1, with 13 nucleotides matching TRBD2. Trimming at V came to 3 bases and at J to 8 bases, leaving 10 bases not matched to a gene. From germline, CDR1 is LGHDT and CDR2 YNNKEL (reference sequence). The CDR3 is 17 amino acids. CDR3 protein: CASSQPFGLAGVDEQFF. In DNA, the CDR3 is TGTGCCAGCAGCCAGCCTTTCGGACTAGCGGGAGTCGATGAGCAGTTCTTC.

This clonotype was counted only a few times. Germline is not matched at one junction end, which may reflect a read error. The chain is built from TRBV2 and TRBJ2-1; TRBD2 might be the D (7 bases). CDR3 length: 13 residues. Germline lookup yields CDR1 SNHLY and CDR2 FYNNEI. DNA of the CDR3: TGTGTCAGCCAGGGGAGGGGTTACAATGAGCAGTTCTTC. This codes for CVSQGRGYNEQFF.

This clonotype appeared many times. This chain connects TRBV20-1 to TRBJ1-5, with D possibly TRBD1 on 5 matching bases. Per germline, CDR1 DFQATT and CDR2 SNEGSKA (reference sequence). The CDR3 has 16 residues. Trimming took 5 bases from V and 0 from J, leaving 17 bases between them. The DNA of the CDR3 is TGCAGTGCTCCGGATCGGGGCCGGGGTAGCAATCAGCCCCAGCATTTT. This codes for CSAPDRGRGSNQPQHF.

This clonotype was observed at least ten times. This chain uses TRBV4-3 with TRBJ2-5; no reliable D call. Germline V gives CDR1 LGHNA, CDR2 YSLEER. V was cut by 0 bases and J by 4 bases, with 6 bases left in between. This CDR3 spans 13 amino acids. The CDR3 DNA reads as TGCGCCAGCAGCCAAGATCGTAGAGAGACCCAGTACTTC. Amino acid sequence: CASSQDRRETQYF.

This clonotype was seen ten or more times. The chain recombines TRBV3-1 with TRBJ1-2; possibly TRBD1 for D (6 bases). Germline CDR1 and CDR2: LGHDT and YNNKEL (reference sequence). With 1 base removed from V and 6 bases from J, the gap between germline ends came to 12 bases. The CDR3 spans 14 residues. CDR3 DNA sequence: TGTGCCAGCAGCCAAGGGAACAGGGCGGATGGCTACACCTTC. Translating it yields CASSQGNRADGYTF.

In its sample, this clonotype was seen many times. V usage is TRBV6-2 or TRBV6-3 and J usage is TRBJ2-1; D is unresolved. Trimming stripped 11 bases from V and 5 bases from J, with 4 bases between. Germline V gene lookup returns CDR1 MNHEY and CDR2 SVGEGT. The CDR3 is 9 residues long. Written as DNA, the CDR3 is TGTGCCGGTCACAATGAGCAGTTCTTC. It encodes CAGHNEQFF.